These T cell receptor beta chains were read from a single sample in a study of blood T cell repertoires in COVID-19. Data came from immunoSEQ multiplex PCR; TCRdb stores just in-frame clones and leaves some out. The data contain 75,000 to 95,000 clones, 70% to 90% of them singletons. The sequenced sample was peripheral blood. The receptors stem from an elderly woman with acute or convalescent COVID-19. Each CDR3 is given with its conserved first and last residue. The D gene is left open where the match is weak. Some rows mark clone size as missing; the rest say once, few, many or name a class of expanded clone.

D gene: TRBD1; J gene: TRBJ2-2; clone size: few; V gene: TRBV5-5; CDR3 protein: CASSLWGPGTANTGELFF; CDR3 DNA: TGTGCCAGCAGCTTGTGGGGTCCCGGGACAGCAAACACCGGGGAGCTGTTTTTT
D gene: TRBD1; J gene: TRBJ1-1; clone size: .; V gene: TRBV29-1; CDR3 protein: CSTTDRGMNTEAFF; CDR3 DNA: TGCAGCACCACCGACAGGGGTATGAACACTGAAGCTTTCTTT
D gene: TRBD2; J gene: TRBJ2-2; clone size: once; V gene: TRBV3-1/TRBV3-2; CDR3 protein: CADGRADPGELFF; CDR3 DNA: TGTGCCGACGGGAGGGCCGATCCCGGGGAGCTGTTTTTT
D gene: TRBD2; J gene: TRBJ2-6; clone size: .; V gene: TRBV3-1/TRBV3-2; CDR3 protein: CASSQASGSSGANVLTF; CDR3 DNA: TGTGCCAGCAGCCAAGCTAGCGGTAGCTCTGGGGCCAACGTCCTGACTTTC
D gene: TRBD2; J gene: TRBJ2-1; clone size: .; V gene: TRBV7-3; CDR3 protein: CASSPQGLAGYNEQFF; CDR3 DNA: TGTGCCAGCAGTCCTCAGGGACTAGCGGGATACAATGAGCAGTTCTTC
D gene: .; J gene: TRBJ1-1; clone size: .; V gene: TRBV2; CDR3 protein: CASSLMNTEAFF; CDR3 DNA: TGTGCCAGCAGTCTTATGAACACTGAAGCTTTCTTT
D gene: TRBD1; J gene: TRBJ2-1; clone size: .; V gene: TRBV19; CDR3 protein: CASSIMGQGQGEQFF; CDR3 DNA: TGTGCCAGTAGTATAATGGGACAGGGACAGGGTGAGCAGTTCTTC
D gene: TRBD2; J gene: TRBJ2-5; clone size: .; V gene: TRBV4-2; CDR3 protein: CASSQGEAGSGIQETQYF; CDR3 DNA: TGTGCCAGCAGCCAAGGGGAGGCCGGTAGCGGGATTCAAGAGACCCAGTACTTC
D gene: .; J gene: TRBJ1-5; clone size: few; V gene: TRBV16; CDR3 protein: CASSPPVQPQHF; CDR3 DNA: TGTGCCAGCAGCCCTCCGGTTCAGCCCCAGCATTTT
D gene: .; J gene: TRBJ1-2; clone size: .; V gene: TRBV3-1/TRBV3-2; CDR3 protein: CASSQGQVYGYTF; CDR3 DNA: TGTGCCAGCAGCCAAGGACAGGTTTATGGCTACACCTTC
D gene: TRBD1; J gene: TRBJ1-2; clone size: .; V gene: TRBV9; CDR3 protein: CASGSGTVNYGYTF; CDR3 DNA: TGTGCCAGCGGATCCGGGACAGTGAACTACGGCTACACCTTC
D gene: TRBD1; J gene: TRBJ2-6; clone size: .; V gene: TRBV6-6; CDR3 protein: CASSRRQGVLSGANVLTF; CDR3 DNA: TGTGCCAGCAGTCGCCGCCAGGGGGTACTCTCTGGGGCCAACGTCCTGACTTTC
D gene: TRBD1; J gene: TRBJ2-7; clone size: .; V gene: TRBV11-3; CDR3 protein: CASSLGQSSGEQYF; CDR3 DNA: TGTGCCAGCAGCTTGGGACAGTCCTCGGGGGAGCAGTACTTC
D gene: .; J gene: TRBJ1-1; clone size: .; V gene: TRBV7-2; CDR3 protein: CASSPWGGGNTEAFF; CDR3 DNA: TGTGCCAGCAGCCCCTGGGGGGGAGGGAACACTGAAGCTTTCTTT
D gene: TRBD1; J gene: TRBJ2-1; clone size: .; V gene: TRBV6-5; CDR3 protein: CASSPRDSYNEQFF; CDR3 DNA: TGTGCCAGCAGTCCCCGGGACAGCTACAATGAGCAGTTCTTC
D gene: .; J gene: TRBJ2-7; clone size: .; V gene: TRBV30; CDR3 protein: CAWSVQGPRGAYEQYF; CDR3 DNA: TGTGCCTGGAGTGTACAGGGCCCACGGGGAGCCTACGAGCAGTACTTC
D gene: .; J gene: TRBJ2-7; clone size: .; V gene: TRBV30; CDR3 protein: CAWRRSSYEQYF; CDR3 DNA: TGTGCCTGGAGACGGAGCTCCTACGAGCAGTACTTC
D gene: .; J gene: TRBJ1-5; clone size: .; V gene: TRBV4-2; CDR3 protein: CASSQDSQRANQPQHF; CDR3 DNA: TGTGCCAGCAGCCAAGATTCCCAGAGGGCCAATCAGCCCCAGCATTTT
D gene: TRBD2; J gene: TRBJ2-1; clone size: .; V gene: TRBV5-1; CDR3 protein: CASSPRPGGGGEQFF; CDR3 DNA: TGCGCCAGCAGCCCCCGCCCGGGAGGGGGGGGTGAGCAGTTCTTC
D gene: .; J gene: TRBJ1-4; clone size: .; V gene: TRBV29-1; CDR3 protein: CSVQTATNEKLFF; CDR3 DNA: TGCAGCGTCCAGACAGCAACTAATGAAAAACTGTTTTTT
D gene: TRBD1; J gene: TRBJ2-5; clone size: .; V gene: TRBV18; CDR3 protein: CASSPGQGYETQYF; CDR3 DNA: TGTGCCAGCTCACCGGGACAGGGATACGAGACCCAGTACTTC
D gene: TRBD2; J gene: TRBJ2-3; clone size: .; V gene: TRBV7-2; CDR3 protein: CASSLSRLAGTNTQYF; CDR3 DNA: TGTGCCAGCAGCTTATCGCGACTAGCGGGGACCAATACGCAGTATTTT
D gene: .; J gene: TRBJ2-5; clone size: .; V gene: TRBV15; CDR3 protein: CATSTTRPGTQYF; CDR3 DNA: TGTGCCACCAGTACGACTAGGCCCGGGACCCAGTACTTC
D gene: .; J gene: TRBJ1-6; clone size: .; V gene: TRBV5-4; CDR3 protein: CASKSGVESSYNSPLHF; CDR3 DNA: TGTGCCAGCAAATCAGGGGTCGAAAGCTCCTATAATTCACCCCTCCACTTT
D gene: .; J gene: TRBJ1-2; clone size: .; V gene: TRBV12-3/TRBV12-4; CDR3 protein: CASSLQINYGYTF; CDR3 DNA: TGTGCCAGCAGTTTACAGATTAACTATGGCTACACCTTC
D gene: .; J gene: TRBJ2-7; clone size: .; V gene: TRBV29-1; CDR3 protein: CSVVRDTSYEQYF; CDR3 DNA: TGCAGCGTTGTTCGAGACACCTCCTACGAGCAGTACTTC
D gene: .; J gene: TRBJ1-5; clone size: .; V gene: TRBV19; CDR3 protein: CASRSANQPQHF; CDR3 DNA: TGTGCCAGTAGGAGTGCAAATCAGCCCCAGCATTTT
D gene: TRBD1; J gene: TRBJ2-7; clone size: .; V gene: TRBV29-1; CDR3 protein: CSVGLGQGAYEQYF; CDR3 DNA: TGCAGCGTTGGGTTGGGACAGGGGGCCTACGAGCAGTACTTC
D gene: .; J gene: TRBJ1-1; clone size: .; V gene: TRBV29-1; CDR3 protein: CSVGESPGDYEAFF; CDR3 DNA: TGCAGCGTAGGCGAATCTCCGGGGGATTATGAAGCTTTCTTT
D gene: .; J gene: TRBJ2-7; clone size: .; V gene: TRBV19; CDR3 protein: CASSIGGASYEQYF; CDR3 DNA: TGTGCCAGTAGTATAGGAGGAGCCTCCTACGAGCAGTACTTC
D gene: TRBD2; J gene: TRBJ2-7; clone size: .; V gene: TRBV2; CDR3 protein: CASESGTVYEQYF; CDR3 DNA: TGTGCCAGCGAAAGCGGGACCGTCTACGAGCAGTACTTC
D gene: TRBD2; J gene: TRBJ2-2; clone size: .; V gene: TRBV19; CDR3 protein: CASSQAGGNTGELFF; CDR3 DNA: TGTGCCAGTAGCCAAGCGGGAGGGAACACCGGGGAGCTGTTTTTT
D gene: TRBD1; J gene: TRBJ1-1; clone size: .; V gene: TRBV28; CDR3 protein: CASRLASRGRRTEAFF; CDR3 DNA: TGTGCCAGCAGGCTCGCCAGTAGGGGGCGCAGGACTGAAGCTTTCTTT
D gene: TRBD1; J gene: TRBJ2-7; clone size: .; V gene: TRBV7-2; CDR3 protein: CASSLDSGTGSYEQYF; CDR3 DNA: TGTGCCAGCAGCTTAGATTCCGGGACAGGCAGCTACGAGCAGTACTTC
D gene: TRBD1; J gene: TRBJ1-2; clone size: .; V gene: TRBV6-2/TRBV6-3; CDR3 protein: CASSPGGQGGYTF; CDR3 DNA: TGTGCCAGCAGCCCCGGGGGACAGGGAGGCTACACCTTC
D gene: .; J gene: TRBJ2-3; clone size: .; V gene: TRBV5-6; CDR3 protein: CASSVYQTEAQYF; CDR3 DNA: TGTGCCAGCAGCGTCTACCAGACGGAGGCGCAGTATTTT
D gene: TRBD2; J gene: TRBJ2-3; clone size: .; V gene: TRBV30; CDR3 protein: CAWIGGRGDTQYF; CDR3 DNA: TGTGCCTGGATAGGCGGGAGGGGAGATACGCAGTATTTT
D gene: .; J gene: TRBJ2-1; clone size: .; V gene: TRBV19; CDR3 protein: CASSMSSGSSYNEQFF; CDR3 DNA: TGTGCCAGTAGTATGTCGTCCGGGAGCTCCTACAATGAGCAGTTCTTC
D gene: .; J gene: TRBJ1-2; clone size: .; V gene: TRBV6-2/TRBV6-3; CDR3 protein: CASSYSRDYGYTF; CDR3 DNA: TGTGCCAGCAGTTACTCGAGGGACTATGGCTACACCTTC
D gene: TRBD1; J gene: TRBJ1-1; clone size: .; V gene: TRBV28; CDR3 protein: CASSFVGQVLYAFF; CDR3 DNA: TGTGCCAGCAGTTTCGTTGGACAGGTCCTTTACGCTTTCTTT
D gene: TRBD1; J gene: TRBJ2-7; clone size: .; V gene: TRBV16; CDR3 protein: CASSRGQGAYEQYF; CDR3 DNA: TGTGCCAGCAGCAGGGGACAGGGAGCCTACGAGCAGTACTTC